This entry lists 23 T cell receptor beta chains sequenced from one sample in a study of blood T cell repertoires in COVID-19. Only in-frame clones appear in the TCRdb table, and some are missing; sequencing was by immunoSEQ multiplex PCR. The sample lists a few hundred thousand clones; just over 85% were seen once. The specimen was peripheral blood. These receptors all stem from a man aged 25-40 years who had recovered from COVID-19.

This clone was found once. The genes are TRBV19 and TRBJ2-4; a weak D match, TRBD2 (6 bases). CDR3 length: 10 residues. Germline V gives CDR1 LNHDA, CDR2 SQIVND (reference sequence). Trimming removed 8 bases from V and 13 bases from J, with 12 bases in between. CDR3 nucleotides: TGTGCCAGTGGAGGGACGGCGCAGTACTTC. Translating it yields CASGGTAQYF.

The genes are TRBV5-6 and TRBJ2-7, with a weak D call TRBD1 (5 bases). Between the trimmed V and J ends, which lost 9 bases and 1 base, there was a span of 14 bases. The CDR3 has 13 residues. CDR1 SGHDT and CDR2 YYEEEE come from the germline V gene. The CDR3 reads CATSDTHSYEQYF. The CDR3 nucleotides read TGTGCCACCTCGGACACCCATTCCTACGAGCAGTACTTC.

The V call is TRBV18, the J call TRBJ1-3, with TRBD1 matching 7 bases. CDR3 length: 18 amino acids. The V gene's germline CDR1 is KGHSH and CDR2 LQKENI. With V trimmed by 3 bases and J by 0 bases, 11 bases remained unmatched. The CDR3 spells CASSPRTGLTLSGNTIYF. In DNA form, the CDR3 reads TGTGCCAGCTCACCTCGGACAGGTTTAACCCTCTCTGGAAACACCATATATTTT.

The gene calls are TRBV6-5 and TRBJ1-5, with D maybe TRBD1 (6 bases). This CDR3 spans 15 amino acids. Germline V gives CDR1 MNHEY, CDR2 SVGAGI. The V end was cut by 4 bases, the J end by 6 bases, with 16 bases between. This chain's CDR3 is CASSSEGGGGQPQHF. The CDR3 region has the DNA TGTGCCAGCAGTTCTGAGGGTGGGGGCGGTCAGCCCCAGCATTTT.

V gene TRBV7-9 combines with J gene TRBJ2-4, with TRBD1 matching 7 bases. V lost 5 bases and J lost 7; bases outside the gene matches: 20. The CDR3 spans 18 residues. Germline lookup yields CDR1 SEHNR and CDR2 FQNEAQ (reference sequence). In DNA, the CDR3 is TGTGCCAGCAGCCTGGGCTTGACAGGGTTAAAAAATAGTAACATTCAGTACTTC. This codes for CASSLGLTGLKNSNIQYF.

This clone has more than one count but fewer than ten. The gene calls are TRBV2 and TRBJ1-6; no clear D gene. Trimming left V 3 bases short and J 9 bases short, with 9 bases between. The germline V gene encodes CDR1 SNHLY and CDR2 FYNNEI. CDR3 size: 13 residues. CDR3 region: CASSDSGVSPLHF. The CDR3 DNA follows: TGTGCCAGCAGTGACTCCGGGGTTTCACCCCTCCACTTT.

The chain joins TRBV9 to TRBJ2-2; tentatively, D is TRBD1 (5 bases). The CDR3 consists of 15 residues. CDR1 and CDR2 (germline): SGDLS, YYNGEE. V shed 0 bases and J shed 5 bases, with 11 bases lying between them. CDR3 in amino acids: CASSVGQGSTGELFF. Written as DNA, the CDR3 is TGTGCCAGCAGCGTAGGGCAGGGTTCAACCGGGGAGCTGTTTTTT.

The chain is built from TRBV5-6 and TRBJ2-7; 8 nucleotides line up with TRBD1. Germline CDR1 is SGHDT and CDR2 is YYEEEE. The V and J ends lost 4 bases and 2 bases, in that order; junction bases with no gene match: 11. The CDR3 contains 16 residues. The CDR3 DNA sequence: TGTGCCAGCAGCACACCGACAGGGGATCCAACCTACGAGCAGTACTTC. It translates to CASSTPTGDPTYEQYF.

The V call is TRBV1, the J call TRBJ1-2; the table's D call of TRBD1 was not tested on the DNA. TRBV1 has pseudogene status. This CDR3 has 13 residues. CDR3 nucleotide sequence: TGCACCAGCAGCCAGCAGGGGTACCATGGCTACACCTTC. It is translated as CTSSQQGYHGYTF.

The CDR3 coding sequence is TGCGCCAGCAGCTTGTCTAGCGGGGGGAACCAAGAGACCCAGTACTTC. The encoded protein is CASSLSSGGNQETQYF. J is TRBJ2-5 and V is TRBV5-1; 11 nucleotides line up with TRBD2. Germline V gene lookup returns CDR1 SGHRS and CDR2 YFSETQ. The CDR3 runs to 16 residues. V trimming: 1 base; J trimming: 0 bases; junction bases outside the gene matches: 2. Drawing the rest from reference TRBV5-1 and TRBJ2-5, the complete variable domain is KAGVTQTPRYLIKTRGQQVTLSCSPISGHRSVSWYQQTPGQGLQFLFEYFSETQRNKGNFPGRFSGRQFSNSRSEMNVSTLELGDSALYLCASSLSSGGNQETQYFGPGTRLLVL.

This clone has just one count. The V gene is TRBV19, the J gene TRBJ2-1; a weak D match, TRBD2 (5 bases). This CDR3 is 13 amino acids long. Trimming removed 3 bases from V and 7 bases from J, with 10 bases in between. CDR1 and CDR2 from the germline V gene are LNHDA and SQIVND (reference sequence). CDR3 nucleotide sequence: TGTGCCAGTAGTATTGAACGGGATAATGAGCAGTTCTTC. It codes for CASSIERDNEQFF. The variable domain in full, with the rest retrieved from reference TRBV19 and TRBJ2-1, is DGGITQSPKYLFRKEGQNVTLSCEQNLNHDAMYWYRQDPGQGLRLIYYSQIVNDFQKGDIAEGYSVSREKKESFPLTVTSAQKNPTAFYLCASSIERDNEQFFGPGTRLTVL.

The chain combines TRBV2 with TRBJ1-1, with D tentatively TRBD1 (5 bases). CDR1 is SNHLY and CDR2 is FYNNEI in the germline V gene. The V end was cut by 9 bases, the J end by 1 base, with 12 bases between. CDR3 length: 13 residues. The CDR3 nucleotides read TGTGCCAGTGTCAGGGAGGGGAACACTGAAGCTTTCTTT. Amino acids: CASVREGNTEAFF.

J is TRBJ1-1 and V is TRBV18; no clear D. Germline CDR1 and CDR2: KGHSH and LQKENI. V was pared by 1 base and J by 4 bases, with 10 bases between. The CDR3 loop spans 14 amino acids. The CDR3 loop reads CASSPRQIPTEAFF. CDR3 in DNA: TGTGCCAGCTCACCACGTCAGATTCCCACTGAAGCTTTCTTT.

This chain uses TRBV6-5 with TRBJ1-4; TRBD1 might be the D (6 bases). Deletions cut 10 bases from V and 3 bases from J, with 18 bases between. This CDR3 has 15 residues. Looked up from germline, CDR1 is MNHEY and CDR2 is SVGAGI. In DNA form, the CDR3 reads TGTGCCACCGGGGGGGCCCCTCTTTCTAATGAAAAACTGTTTTTT. Residues: CATGGAPLSNEKLFF.

The chain recombines TRBV10-3 with TRBJ2-3; D perhaps matches TRBD2 (5 bases). Trimming cost V 9 bases and J 2 bases, with 12 bases left between them. Germline CDR1 reads ENHRY; CDR2 reads SYGVKD. The CDR3 sequence is 13 residues long. The CDR3 DNA reads as TGTGCCATTAGGTTGGAGGCCACAGATACGCAGTATTTT. Its protein product is CAIRLEATDTQYF.

J is TRBJ1-2 and V is TRBV7-2, with 8 positions matching TRBD1. This CDR3 is built from 14 residues. Germline trimming cut 1 base from V and 2 bases from J; bases unmatched to any gene: 0. The germline gives CDR1 SGHTA, CDR2 FQGNSA. In nucleotides, the CDR3 is TGTGCCAGCAGCTTAGGGACAGGGAACTATGGCTACACCTTC. Amino acids: CASSLGTGNYGYTF.

V is TRBV7-9 and J is TRBJ2-7, with D uncertain. From germline, CDR1 is SEHNR and CDR2 FQNEAQ (reference sequence). Trimming removed 5 bases from V and 4 bases from J, with 9 bases in between. The CDR3 length is 12 residues. The CDR3 DNA reads TGTGCCAGCAGCGTTCCCGGGTACGAGCAGTACTTC. This encodes CASSVPGYEQYF.

The chain uses TRBV27 and TRBJ2-5, with 9 bases matching TRBD2. This CDR3 has 15 residues. Germline CDR1 MNHEY, CDR2 SMNVEV (reference sequence). V was pared by 3 bases and J by 0 bases, with 2 bases of the junction left unmatched. The CDR3 region has the DNA TGTGCCAGCAGTTTCCTAGCGGGGTACCAAGAGACCCAGTACTTC. This encodes CASSFLAGYQETQYF.

V is TRBV6-5 and J is TRBJ2-7; tentative D call: TRBD2 (5 bases). Per the germline V gene, CDR1 is MNHEY and CDR2 is SVGAGI. The CDR3 covers 15 residues. V was pared by 5 bases and J by 4 bases, with 18 bases between. The CDR3 DNA follows: TGTGCCAGCAGTCTACTACGGGGAAGCCTATACGAGCAGTACTTC. Its protein is CASSLLRGSLYEQYF.

The rearrangement uses TRBV6-5 and TRBJ2-1; 11 nucleotides agree with TRBD1. Germline lookup yields CDR1 MNHEY and CDR2 SVGAGI. The CDR3 runs 16 residues. V lost 4 bases, J lost 5 bases, and 7 bases stayed unmatched. CDR3 sequence: CASSSHGTGGHNEQFF. Here the CDR3 DNA reads TGTGCCAGCAGTTCTCATGGGACAGGGGGTCACAATGAGCAGTTCTTC.

The chain employs TRBV5-1 and TRBJ1-5; perhaps TRBD1 as D (5 bases). The germline gives CDR1 SGHRS, CDR2 YFSETQ. V gave up 2 bases and J gave up 3 bases, with 12 bases separating them. The CDR3 has 15 amino acids. CDR3 DNA: TGCGCCAGCAGCTTTAGCGGGGACTTCAATCAGCCCCAGCATTTT. Translating it yields CASSFSGDFNQPQHF.

The chain is built from TRBV6-6 and TRBJ1-1; D perhaps matches TRBD1 (5 bases). The germline V gene encodes CDR1 MNHNY and CDR2 SVGAGI (reference sequence). Trimming removed 2 bases at V and 11 bases at J, with 12 bases between. The CDR3 length is 12 residues. The CDR3 region has the DNA TGTGCCAGCAGTTACCTTCGACAGACTGCTTTCTTT. Protein product: CASSYLRQTAFF.

This chain links TRBV10-3 with TRBJ2-7, with 7 bases aligning to TRBD1. J gave up 12 bases and V 4 bases, and 6 bases lay outside the gene matches. The CDR3 has 11 amino acids. Germline lookup yields CDR1 ENHRY and CDR2 SYGVKD. The CDR3: CAISGETGRYF. CDR3 nucleotides: TGTGCCATCAGTGGGGAGACAGGGCGGTACTTC.